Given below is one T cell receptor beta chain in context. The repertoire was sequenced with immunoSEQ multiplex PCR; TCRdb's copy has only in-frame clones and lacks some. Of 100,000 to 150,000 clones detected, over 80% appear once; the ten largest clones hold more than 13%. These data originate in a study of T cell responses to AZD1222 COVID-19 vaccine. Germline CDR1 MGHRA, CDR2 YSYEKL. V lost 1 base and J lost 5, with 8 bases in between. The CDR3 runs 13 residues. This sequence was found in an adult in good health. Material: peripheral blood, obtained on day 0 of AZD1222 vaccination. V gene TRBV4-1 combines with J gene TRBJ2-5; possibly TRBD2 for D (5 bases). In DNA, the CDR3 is TGCGCCAGCAGCCAAGTGAGGGAGGAGACCCAGTACTTC. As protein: CASSQVREETQYF.